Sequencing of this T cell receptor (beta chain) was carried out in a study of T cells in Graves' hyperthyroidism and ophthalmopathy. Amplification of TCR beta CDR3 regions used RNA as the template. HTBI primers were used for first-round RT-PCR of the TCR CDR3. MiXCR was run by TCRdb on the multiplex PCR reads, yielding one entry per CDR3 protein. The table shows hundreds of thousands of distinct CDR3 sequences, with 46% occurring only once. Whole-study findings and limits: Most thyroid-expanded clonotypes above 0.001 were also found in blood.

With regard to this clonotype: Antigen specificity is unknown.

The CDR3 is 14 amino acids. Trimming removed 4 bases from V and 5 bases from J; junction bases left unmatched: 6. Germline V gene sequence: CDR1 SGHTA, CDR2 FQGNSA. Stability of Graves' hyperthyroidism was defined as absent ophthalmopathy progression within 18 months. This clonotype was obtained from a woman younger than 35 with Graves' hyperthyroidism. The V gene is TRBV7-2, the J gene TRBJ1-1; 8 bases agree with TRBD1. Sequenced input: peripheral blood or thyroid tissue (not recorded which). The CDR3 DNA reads TGTGCCAGCAGCTCTCAGACAGGGGTAACTGAAGCTTTCTTT. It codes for CASSSQTGVTEAFF.